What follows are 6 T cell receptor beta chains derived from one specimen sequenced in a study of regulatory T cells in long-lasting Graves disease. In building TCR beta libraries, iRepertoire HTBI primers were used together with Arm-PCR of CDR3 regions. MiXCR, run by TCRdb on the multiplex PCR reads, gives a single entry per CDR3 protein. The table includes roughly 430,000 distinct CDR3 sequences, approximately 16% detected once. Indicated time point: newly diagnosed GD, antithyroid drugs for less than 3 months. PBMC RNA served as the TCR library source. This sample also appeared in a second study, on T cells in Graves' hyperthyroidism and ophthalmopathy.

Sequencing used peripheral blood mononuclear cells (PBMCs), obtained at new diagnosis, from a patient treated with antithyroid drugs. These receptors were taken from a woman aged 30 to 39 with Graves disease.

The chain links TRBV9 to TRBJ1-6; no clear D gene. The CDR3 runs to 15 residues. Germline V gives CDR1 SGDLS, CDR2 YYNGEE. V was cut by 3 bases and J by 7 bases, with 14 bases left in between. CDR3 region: CASSDSLEGNSPLHF. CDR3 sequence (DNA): TGTGCCAGCAGCGACTCCTTAGAAGGCAATTCACCCCTCCACTTT.

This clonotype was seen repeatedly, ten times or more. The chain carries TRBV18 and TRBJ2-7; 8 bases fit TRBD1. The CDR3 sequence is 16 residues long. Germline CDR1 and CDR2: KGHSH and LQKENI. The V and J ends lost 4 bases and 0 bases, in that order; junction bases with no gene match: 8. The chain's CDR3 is CASSLLRQGSSYEQYF. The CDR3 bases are TGTGCCAGCTCACTACTAAGACAGGGGAGCTCCTACGAGCAGTACTTC.

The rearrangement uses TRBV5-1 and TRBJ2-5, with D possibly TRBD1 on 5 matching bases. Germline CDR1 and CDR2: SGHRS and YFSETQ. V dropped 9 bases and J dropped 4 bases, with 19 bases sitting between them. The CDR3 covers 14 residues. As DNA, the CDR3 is TGCGCCACTAACAGGCAGGCAGGTCGAGAGACCCAGTACTTC. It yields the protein CATNRQAGRETQYF.

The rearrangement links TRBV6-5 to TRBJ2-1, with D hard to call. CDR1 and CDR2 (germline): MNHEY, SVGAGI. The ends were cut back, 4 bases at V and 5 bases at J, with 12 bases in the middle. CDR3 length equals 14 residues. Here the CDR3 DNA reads TGTGCCAGCAGTTTTGAGCAAAGGGACAATGAGCAGTTCTTC. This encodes CASSFEQRDNEQFF.

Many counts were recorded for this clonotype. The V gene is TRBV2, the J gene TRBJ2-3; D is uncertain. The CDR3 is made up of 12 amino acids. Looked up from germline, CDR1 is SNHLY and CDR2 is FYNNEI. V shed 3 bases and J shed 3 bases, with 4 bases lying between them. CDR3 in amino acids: CASSERTDTQYF. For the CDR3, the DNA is TGTGCCAGCAGTGAGAGAACAGATACGCAGTATTTT.

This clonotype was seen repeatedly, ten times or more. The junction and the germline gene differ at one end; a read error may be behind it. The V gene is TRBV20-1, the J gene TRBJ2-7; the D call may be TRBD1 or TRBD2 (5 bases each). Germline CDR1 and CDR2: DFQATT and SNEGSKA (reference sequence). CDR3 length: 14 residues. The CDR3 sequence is CSARNRGRSYDQYF. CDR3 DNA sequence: TGCAGTGCTAGAAATCGGGGCAGATCCTACGACCAGTACTTC.